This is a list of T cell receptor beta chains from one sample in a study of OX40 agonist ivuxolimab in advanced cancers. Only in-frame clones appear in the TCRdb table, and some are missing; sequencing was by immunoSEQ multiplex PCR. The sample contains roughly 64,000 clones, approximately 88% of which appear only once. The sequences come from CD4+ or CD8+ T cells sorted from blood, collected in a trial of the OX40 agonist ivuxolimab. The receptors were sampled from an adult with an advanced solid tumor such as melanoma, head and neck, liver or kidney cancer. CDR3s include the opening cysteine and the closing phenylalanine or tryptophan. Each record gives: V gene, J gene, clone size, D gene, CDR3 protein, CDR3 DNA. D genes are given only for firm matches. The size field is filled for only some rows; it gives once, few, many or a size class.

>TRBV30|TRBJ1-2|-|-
CAWSWENYGYTF
TGTGCCTGGAGTTGGGAAAACTATGGCTACACCTTC
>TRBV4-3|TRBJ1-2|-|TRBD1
CASSQGGGQGGYGYTF
TGCGCCAGCAGCCAAGGGGGCGGACAGGGAGGTTATGGCTACACCTTC
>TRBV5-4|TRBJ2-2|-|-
CASSLHTTGELFF
TGTGCCAGCAGCTTGCACACCACCGGGGAGCTGTTTTTT
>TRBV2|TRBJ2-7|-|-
CASSEMGPQDYEQYF
TGTGCCAGCAGTGAAATGGGGCCCCAGGACTACGAGCAGTACTTC
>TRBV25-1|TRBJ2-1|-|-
CASSERQRQFF
TGTGCCAGCAGTGAAAGACAGAGGCAGTTCTTC
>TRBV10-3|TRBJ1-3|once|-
CAISNPQGNTIYF
TGTGCCATCAGCAACCCACAGGGAAACACCATATATTTT
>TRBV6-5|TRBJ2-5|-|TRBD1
CATRGLVETQYF
TGTGCCACCAGGGGGCTAGTAGAGACCCAGTACTTC
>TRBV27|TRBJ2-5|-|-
CASSLFRTDQETQYF
TGTGCCAGCAGTTTATTCCGGACAGATCAAGAGACCCAGTACTTC
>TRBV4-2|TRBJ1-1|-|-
CASSQPNTPNTEAFF
TGTGCCAGCAGCCAACCTAATACACCGAACACTGAAGCTTTCTTT
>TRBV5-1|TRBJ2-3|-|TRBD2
CASTQSSGRASGQYF
TGCGCCAGCACCCAGTCCAGCGGGAGGGCCAGTGGGCAGTATTTT
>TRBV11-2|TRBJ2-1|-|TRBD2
CASTLGSGGYNEQFF
TGTGCCAGCACGCTTGGGTCGGGGGGTTACAATGAGCAGTTCTTC
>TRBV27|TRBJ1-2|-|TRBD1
CASKPLTGQGNYGYTF
TGTGCCAGCAAACCACTTACTGGACAGGGGAACTATGGCTACACCTTC
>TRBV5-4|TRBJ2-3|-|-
CASSLDYDTQYF
TGTGCCAGCAGCCTGGACTACGATACGCAGTATTTT
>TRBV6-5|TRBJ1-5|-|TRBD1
CASSYGTVSNQPQHF
TGTGCCAGCAGTTACGGGACAGTTAGCAATCAGCCCCAGCATTTT
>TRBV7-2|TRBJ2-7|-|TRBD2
CASSRSGLADYEQYF
TGTGCCAGCAGCCGATCGGGACTAGCCGACTACGAGCAGTACTTC
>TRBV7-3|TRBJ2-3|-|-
CASSLPTDTQYF
TGTGCCAGCAGCTTACCCACAGATACGCAGTATTTT
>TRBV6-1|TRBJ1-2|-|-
CASRRDMAELGYTF
TGTGCCAGCAGACGGGACATGGCGGAACTGGGCTACACCTTC
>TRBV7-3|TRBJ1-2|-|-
CASSLAGQSNYGYTF
TGTGCCAGCAGCTTAGCCGGACAGTCTAACTATGGCTACACCTTC
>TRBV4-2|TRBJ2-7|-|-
CASSQDRGLPNEQYF
TGTGCCAGCAGCCAAGATCGAGGGCTTCCAAACGAGCAGTACTTC
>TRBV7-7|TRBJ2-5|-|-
CASRLQGKCGETQYF
TGTGCCAGCAGGCTTCAGGGTAAGTGTGGAGAGACCCAGTACTTC
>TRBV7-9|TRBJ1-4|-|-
CASSLFSGATNEKLFF
TGTGCCAGCAGCTTATTTTCGGGCGCAACTAATGAAAAACTGTTTTTT
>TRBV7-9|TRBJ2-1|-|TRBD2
CASSLISSGGVSSYNEQFF
TGTGCCAGCAGCTTAATTTCTAGCGGGGGGGTTAGCTCCTACAATGAGCAGTTCTTC
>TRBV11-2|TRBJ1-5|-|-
CASSPHQGRPNSNQPQHF
TGTGCCAGCAGCCCCCATCAGGGTCGTCCGAATAGCAATCAGCCCCAGCATTTT
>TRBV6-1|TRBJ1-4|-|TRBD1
CASTKPGQGSEKLFF
TGTGCCAGCACAAAGCCGGGACAGGGATCTGAAAAACTGTTTTTT
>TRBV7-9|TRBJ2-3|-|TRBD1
CASRQRSRTGTSDTQYF
TGTGCCAGCAGGCAAAGGTCCAGGACAGGGACGTCAGATACGCAGTATTTT
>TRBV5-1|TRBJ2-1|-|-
CASSLSGSSYNEQFF
TGCGCCAGCAGCTTGTCAGGGTCTTCCTACAATGAGCAGTTCTTC
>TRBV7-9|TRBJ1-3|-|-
CASSLSRSGNTIYF
TGTGCCAGCAGCTTATCCAGGTCGGGAAACACCATATATTTT
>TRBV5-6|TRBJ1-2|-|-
CASSLPGGADYGYTF
TGTGCCAGCAGCTTGCCTGGGGGCGCGGACTATGGCTACACCTTC
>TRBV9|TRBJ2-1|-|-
CASSGTPSSYNEQFF
TGTGCCAGCAGCGGGACTCCAAGCTCCTACAATGAGCAGTTCTTC
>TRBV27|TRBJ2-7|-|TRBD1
CASATLRQGFAYEQYF
TGTGCCAGCGCGACTCTCAGACAGGGGTTCGCCTACGAGCAGTACTTC
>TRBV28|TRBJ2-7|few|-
CASSLPGVRGYEQYF
TGTGCCAGCAGTTTGCCGGGAGTCAGGGGCTACGAGCAGTACTTC
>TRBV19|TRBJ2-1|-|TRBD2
CASSFLGMSGSSYNEQFF
TGTGCCAGCTCCTTCCTGGGGATGAGCGGGAGCTCCTACAATGAGCAGTTCTTC
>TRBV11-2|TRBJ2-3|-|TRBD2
CASSLEGSGRTDTQYF
TGTGCCAGCAGCTTAGAGGGTAGCGGGAGAACAGATACGCAGTATTTT
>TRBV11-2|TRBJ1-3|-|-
CASSLVAKGGNTIYF
TGTGCCAGCAGCTTAGTTGCAAAAGGAGGAAACACCATATATTTT
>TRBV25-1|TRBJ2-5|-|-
CASSEGRNPETQYF
TGTGCCAGCAGTGAGGGCCGCAACCCAGAGACCCAGTACTTC
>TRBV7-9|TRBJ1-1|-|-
CASSQPGHQKNTEAFF
TGTGCCAGCAGCCAGCCGGGACACCAAAAGAACACTGAAGCTTTCTTT
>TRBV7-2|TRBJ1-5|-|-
CASRLVGNQPQHF
TGTGCCAGCAGATTAGTGGGCAATCAGCCCCAGCATTTT
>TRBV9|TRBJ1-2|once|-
CASSGSGLHNYGYTF
TGTGCCAGCAGCGGATCGGGACTCCATAACTATGGCTACACCTTC
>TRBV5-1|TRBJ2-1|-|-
CASSLDPSSYNEQFF
TGCGCCAGCAGCTTGGACCCGAGCTCCTACAATGAGCAGTTCTTC
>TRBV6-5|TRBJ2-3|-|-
CATSQGPTDTQYF
TGTGCCACCTCCCAGGGGCCCACAGATACGCAGTATTTT
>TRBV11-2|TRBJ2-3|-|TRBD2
CASSLVWRGGSDTQYF
TGTGCCAGCAGCTTAGTCTGGCGGGGGGGCTCAGATACGCAGTATTTT
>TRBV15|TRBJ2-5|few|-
CATSRDPLRKETQYF
TGTGCCACCAGCAGAGATCCCCTCCGAAAAGAGACCCAGTACTTC
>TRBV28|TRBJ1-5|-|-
CASSPTWASNQPQHF
TGTGCCAGCAGCCCTACATGGGCGAGCAATCAGCCCCAGCATTTT
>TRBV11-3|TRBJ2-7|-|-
CASSLAAGPNQYF
TGTGCCAGCAGCTTAGCGGCCGGACCGAATCAGTACTTC
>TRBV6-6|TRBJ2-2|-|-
CASPIVPKGAGELFF
TGTGCCAGCCCAATTGTCCCAAAAGGGGCCGGGGAGCTGTTTTTT
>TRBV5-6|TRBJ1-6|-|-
CASSLKGQASPLHF
TGTGCCAGCAGCTTGAAGGGACAAGCGTCACCCCTCCACTTT
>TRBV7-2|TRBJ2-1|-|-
CASSLGWVSRYEQFF
TGTGCCAGCAGCTTAGGGTGGGTTTCGAGGTACGAGCAGTTCTTC
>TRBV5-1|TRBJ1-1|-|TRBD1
CASNTGAGTEAFF
TGCGCCAGCAATACAGGGGCTGGCACTGAAGCTTTCTTT
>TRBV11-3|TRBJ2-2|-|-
CASSYLRLTQGNTGELFF
TGTGCCAGCAGCTATCTCCGGCTGACACAGGGGAACACCGGGGAGCTGTTTTTT
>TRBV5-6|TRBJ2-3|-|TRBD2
CASSLSTSGSGGDTQYF
TGTGCCAGCAGCTTGTCGACTAGCGGGAGTGGGGGGGATACGCAGTATTTT
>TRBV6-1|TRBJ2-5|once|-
CASNIQVGRETQYF
TGTGCCAGCAATATACAGGTGGGGCGAGAGACCCAGTACTTC